These T cell receptor beta chains were read from a single sample in a study of blood T cell repertoires in COVID-19. Produced via immunoSEQ multiplex PCR; TCRdb's table is partial and in-frame only. The table shows approximately 400,000 clones, with around four fifths occurring only once. Material for sequencing was PBMCs or T cells enriched from blood (not recorded which). These receptors were taken from a woman aged 50 to 60 who had recovered from COVID-19. Each CDR3 is given with its conserved first and last residue. D genes are given only for firm matches. For some rows the clone size is stated as once, few or many, or as a class when expanded; others skip it.

D	V	size	J	CDR3	DNA
-	TRBV5-8	-	TRBJ1-4	CASSPFLGGETEKLFF	TGTGCCAGCAGCCCTTTTTTAGGCGGGGAAACTGAAAAACTGTTTTTT
TRBD2	TRBV7-8	-	TRBJ2-3	CASSLGGLASGDTQYF	TGTGCCAGCAGCTTAGGGGGACTAGCTAGTGGAGATACGCAGTATTTT
TRBD1	TRBV5-4	-	TRBJ2-3	CASSLRDSTPDTQYF	TGTGCCAGCAGCTTGAGGGACAGTACGCCAGATACGCAGTATTTT
-	TRBV25-1	once	TRBJ1-2	CASSEYGGNGGYTF	TGTGCCAGCAGTGAATATGGGGGCAATGGGGGCTACACCTTC
-	TRBV9	-	TRBJ1-1	CASSVDRNTEAFF	TGTGCCAGCAGCGTAGACAGGAACACTGAAGCTTTCTTT
-	TRBV9	-	TRBJ1-4	CASSPSVNNEKLFF	TGTGCCAGCAGCCCCTCGGTAAATAATGAAAAACTGTTTTTT
TRBD2	TRBV5-1	-	TRBJ2-1	CASSWSGGGPHNEQFF	TGCGCCAGCAGCTGGTCAGGCGGGGGACCTCACAATGAGCAGTTCTTC
-	TRBV7-6	-	TRBJ2-3	CASSLGGGGATDTQYF	TGTGCCAGCAGCTTAGGGGGGGGCGGGGCCACAGATACGCAGTATTTT
-	TRBV6-5	-	TRBJ1-1	CASSSPGRNTEAFF	TGTGCCAGCTCATCCCCGGGAAGAAACACTGAAGCTTTCTTT
TRBD1	TRBV6-2/TRBV6-3	once	TRBJ1-4	CASSWQGAQDEKLFF	TGTGCCAGCAGTTGGCAGGGGGCGCAGGATGAAAAACTGTTTTTT
-	TRBV7-8	few	TRBJ2-7	CASSLQGYEQYF	TGTGCCAGCAGCCTCCAGGGGTACGAGCAGTACTTC
TRBD2	TRBV5-4	-	TRBJ2-1	CASSLAGSSYNEQFF	TGTGCCAGCAGCTTAGCGGGGAGCTCCTACAATGAGCAGTTCTTC
-	TRBV2	-	TRBJ1-4	CASRATGLGNEKLFF	TGTGCCAGCAGGGCCACAGGGTTGGGCAATGAAAAACTGTTTTTT
TRBD1	TRBV9	-	TRBJ2-7	CASSAGTGGFSEQYF	TGTGCCAGCAGCGCCGGGACAGGGGGCTTTAGCGAGCAGTACTTC
-	TRBV30	-	TRBJ1-2	CAWGDTYGYTF	TGTGCCTGGGGGGACACCTATGGCTACACCTTC
TRBD1	TRBV9	-	TRBJ2-7	CASSGDSYEQYF	TGTGCCAGCAGCGGGGACAGTTACGAGCAGTACTTC
TRBD1	TRBV30	-	TRBJ1-2	CAWSKQGVYGYTF	TGTGCCTGGAGTAAACAGGGGGTCTATGGCTACACCTTC
TRBD1	TRBV7-9	-	TRBJ1-1	CASSLDTDRVRNTEAFF	TGTGCCAGCAGCTTAGACACTGACAGGGTCCGGAACACTGAAGCTTTCTTT
TRBD1	TRBV19	once	TRBJ1-3	CASSTQDRGSGNTIYF	TGTGCCAGTAGCACGCAGGACAGGGGAAGTGGAAACACCATATATTTT
TRBD1	TRBV9	-	TRBJ1-1	CASSSRSGQGLTEAFF	TGTGCCAGCAGCTCTCGATCGGGACAGGGGTTGACTGAAGCTTTCTTT
TRBD2	TRBV7-2	-	TRBJ2-7	CASSSTRHSGKSSYEQYF	TGTGCCAGCAGCTCAACGCGACATAGCGGGAAAAGCTCCTACGAGCAGTACTTC
TRBD1	TRBV5-1	few	TRBJ1-5	CASSYNPTGGSNQPQHF	TGCGCCAGCAGCTACAACCCGACAGGGGGTAGCAATCAGCCCCAGCATTTT
-	TRBV4-1	-	TRBJ1-4	CASSPPGQNEKLFF	TGCGCCAGCAGCCCCCCCGGACAGAACGAAAAACTGTTTTTT
TRBD1	TRBV9	-	TRBJ1-4	CASSPRGGQINEKLFF	TGTGCCAGCAGCCCCCGGGGGGGACAGATCAATGAAAAACTGTTTTTT
-	TRBV6-2/TRBV6-3	-	TRBJ1-5	CASSYWAGTNQPQHF	TGTGCCAGCAGTTACTGGGCAGGCACCAATCAGCCCCAGCATTTT
TRBD2	TRBV7-2	-	TRBJ2-2	CASSGSSGYTGELFF	TGTGCCAGCAGCGGATCTAGCGGCTACACCGGGGAGCTGTTTTTT
TRBD1	TRBV7-3	-	TRBJ2-5	CASSLGILKPGTDPRQETQYF	TGTGCCAGCAGCTTAGGGATCCTCAAACCCGGGACAGACCCTCGGCAAGAGACCCAGTACTTC
TRBD2	TRBV6-5	few	TRBJ2-3	CASSRGTSGDTQYF	TGTGCCAGCAGTCGCGGGACTAGCGGAGATACGCAGTATTTT
-	TRBV25-1	-	TRBJ2-1	CASSDYNEQFF	TGTGCCAGCAGTGATTATAATGAGCAGTTCTTC
-	TRBV2	once	TRBJ1-5	CASSARSLGGNQPQHF	TGTGCCAGCAGCGCTCGGTCCCTGGGCGGCAATCAGCCCCAGCATTTT
-	TRBV19	-	TRBJ1-5	CASSIRESNQPQHF	TGTGCCAGTAGTATTCGGGAGAGCAATCAGCCCCAGCATTTT
TRBD2	TRBV3-1/TRBV3-2	-	TRBJ2-1	CASSPPFSGRSPSEQFF	TGTGCCAGCAGCCCTCCCTTTAGCGGGCGGTCACCCAGTGAGCAGTTCTTC
TRBD1	TRBV7-2	-	TRBJ1-2	CATSPGGLNGYTF	TGTGCCACCTCCCCAGGGGGCTTAAATGGCTACACCTTC
TRBD1	TRBV30	-	TRBJ1-1	CAWRSGTAEAFF	TGTGCCTGGAGGTCCGGGACAGCTGAAGCTTTCTTT
-	TRBV7-3	-	TRBJ2-1	CASSPDSLRRDEQFF	TGTGCCAGCAGCCCTGACAGCCTTCGGAGGGATGAGCAGTTCTTC
TRBD1	TRBV5-5	-	TRBJ1-4	CASKTGVATNEKLFF	TGTGCCAGCAAAACAGGGGTTGCAACTAATGAAAAACTGTTTTTT
-	TRBV14	-	TRBJ1-1	CASSQARDRPVNTEAFF	TGTGCCAGCAGCCAGGCCCGAGACAGGCCGGTGAACACTGAAGCTTTCTTT
-	TRBV11-2	-	TRBJ1-5	CASSLDGWSYSNQPQHF	TGTGCCAGCAGCTTAGATGGATGGAGCTATAGCAATCAGCCCCAGCATTTT
-	TRBV5-1	-	TRBJ2-1	CASSSEGLNEQFF	TGCGCCAGCAGCTCGGAGGGGCTCAATGAGCAGTTCTTC
-	TRBV11-3	-	TRBJ2-1	CASRVWAHNEQFF	TGTGCCAGCAGGGTGTGGGCCCACAATGAGCAGTTCTTC
-	TRBV6-5	-	TRBJ1-1	CASSYSGGAEAFF	TGTGCCAGCAGTTACTCGGGGGGAGCTGAAGCTTTCTTT
TRBD1	TRBV11-3	-	TRBJ1-1	CASSFRTGGVGLAEAFF	TGTGCCAGCAGCTTCCGGACAGGGGGCGTCGGTTTAGCTGAAGCTTTCTTT
-	TRBV4-3	-	TRBJ1-4	CASSQSMGGKKLFF	TGCGCCAGCAGCCAATCTATGGGGGGGAAAAAACTGTTTTTT
TRBD1	TRBV30	-	TRBJ1-1	CAWSVDRGKNTEAFF	TGTGCCTGGAGTGTAGACAGGGGAAAGAACACTGAAGCTTTCTTT
TRBD1	TRBV30	-	TRBJ1-1	CAWSALDRLNTEAFF	TGTGCCTGGAGTGCCCTGGACAGGCTGAACACTGAAGCTTTCTTT
-	TRBV6-2/TRBV6-3	-	TRBJ1-6	CASSYLSGGPLKSPLHF	TGTGCCAGCAGTTACTTGTCGGGGGGCCCGCTAAAGTCACCCCTCCACTTT
-	TRBV12-3/TRBV12-4	-	TRBJ1-1	CASSFGRGTEAFF	TGTGCCAGCAGTTTCGGTCGGGGCACTGAAGCTTTCTTT
-	TRBV2	-	TRBJ2-3	CASSGEDTQYF	TGTGCCAGCAGCGGAGAGGATACGCAGTATTTT
TRBD1	TRBV4-2	-	TRBJ1-2	CASSQKQGQGTLGYTF	TGTGCCAGCAGCCAAAAGCAGGGACAGGGTACGTTGGGCTACACCTTC
-	TRBV24-1	-	TRBJ1-1	CATSDFGGHITEAFF	TGTGCCACCAGTGATTTCGGGGGGCACATCACTGAAGCTTTCTTT
-	TRBV6-1	-	TRBJ2-7	CASSEADTPSGYEQYF	TGTGCCAGCAGTGAAGCTGACACCCCCTCAGGGTACGAGCAGTACTTC
TRBD1	TRBV7-2	-	TRBJ2-5	CASSLDGTGGETQYF	TGTGCCAGCAGCTTAGACGGGACAGGGGGAGAGACCCAGTACTTC
-	TRBV9	-	TRBJ1-2	CASSVGEVAGYTF	TGTGCCAGCAGCGTAGGCGAGGTGGCTGGCTACACCTTC